These T cell receptor beta chains were read from a single sample in a study of OX40 agonist ivuxolimab in advanced cancers. Sequenced by immunoSEQ multiplex PCR; TCRdb stores in-frame clones only, minus some. The table has 90,000 or so clones, 80% to 95% seen once; the top ten hold about 1.1%. The specimen comprised CD4+ or CD8+ T cells sorted from blood, sampled in a trial of the OX40 agonist ivuxolimab. The source is an adult with an advanced solid tumor such as melanoma, head and neck, liver or kidney cancer. Each CDR3 is given with its conserved first and last residue. D genes are given only for firm matches. Size is omitted from some rows. Given values are once, few, many or a class for expanded clones.

V gene	clone size	D gene	J gene	CDR3 DNA	CDR3 protein
TRBV19	-	-	TRBJ2-2	TGTGCCAGTAGTGCCTCCATAGGCGGGGAGCTGTTTTTT	CASSASIGGELFF
TRBV28	-	-	TRBJ2-7	TGTGCCAGCAGCCTTTCCGGGTACGAGCAGTACTTC	CASSLSGYEQYF
TRBV11-1	-	-	TRBJ2-5	TGTGCCAGCAGCGCTCAGGGGCAATGGGGGGAGACCCAGTACTTC	CASSAQGQWGETQYF
TRBV7-2	-	-	TRBJ2-6	TGTGCCAGCAGCCCGCAGGGGGGCTCTGGGGCCAACGTCCTGACTTTC	CASSPQGGSGANVLTF
TRBV6-1	-	-	TRBJ2-2	TGTGCCAGCAGTGAAGGGTTCAAGACAGCGAACACCGGGGAGCTGTTTTTT	CASSEGFKTANTGELFF
TRBV11-2	-	TRBD1	TRBJ1-3	TGTGCCAGCAGCCTCAACCAACAGGGGATTGGAGGAAACACCATATATTTT	CASSLNQQGIGGNTIYF
TRBV5-6	-	TRBD2	TRBJ2-3	TGTGCCAGCAGCTTGAACCTAGCGGGAGATACGCAGTATTTT	CASSLNLAGDTQYF
TRBV5-1	-	-	TRBJ2-7	TGCGCCAGCAGCCCTAGGGGTCGCGAGCAGTACTTC	CASSPRGREQYF
TRBV7-9	-	-	TRBJ2-2	TGTGCCACCCCCGGGGAGGGGGCCCCGAACACCGGGGAGCTGTTTTTT	CATPGEGAPNTGELFF
TRBV27	-	-	TRBJ2-5	TGTGCCAGCAGAAAGACCGGGAAAGGGGAGACCCAGTACTTC	CASRKTGKGETQYF
TRBV7-2	-	TRBD1	TRBJ1-2	TGTGCCAGCAGCTTAGTACCAGGGGGAGTGGGCTACACCTTC	CASSLVPGGVGYTF
TRBV18	-	-	TRBJ2-4	TGTGCCAGCTCACCACCGAGGAGGGGGCCTGAAAACATTCAGTACTTC	CASSPPRRGPENIQYF
TRBV7-2	-	-	TRBJ2-7	TGTGCCAGCAGCCGTGAGTCCGGCCCCTACGAGCAGTACTTC	CASSRESGPYEQYF
TRBV28	once	TRBD1	TRBJ1-1	TGTGCCAGCAGCCCCAATGACAGGGTTTTAGCTGAAGCTTTCTTT	CASSPNDRVLAEAFF
TRBV2	-	-	TRBJ2-3	TGTGCCAGCAGTGGAACAGTTCTTAGCACAGATACGCAGTATTTT	CASSGTVLSTDTQYF
TRBV5-1	-	-	TRBJ2-5	TGCGCCAGCAGCTTGGAAGGCAGACAGGAGACCCAGTACTTC	CASSLEGRQETQYF
TRBV5-1	-	-	TRBJ1-6	TGCGCCAGCAGCTTACTCACGTCCTATAATTCACCCCTCCACTTT	CASSLLTSYNSPLHF
TRBV11-2	-	-	TRBJ1-4	TGTGCCAGCAGCCCGCGTATAGGTAGCACTAATGAAAAACTGTTTTTT	CASSPRIGSTNEKLFF
TRBV6-1	-	TRBD1	TRBJ2-2	TGTGCCAGCAGCTCCGACAGGGCGAACACCGGGGAGCTGTTTTTT	CASSSDRANTGELFF
TRBV28	-	-	TRBJ2-7	TGTGCCAGCAGTTCCCCCAGCAGGGGCGAGCAGTACTTC	CASSSPSRGEQYF
TRBV2	-	-	TRBJ1-2	TGTGCCAGCAGCCTCCTCAGCTATGGCTACACCTTC	CASSLLSYGYTF
TRBV28	-	-	TRBJ2-3	TGTGCCAGCAGTGGAGGGCGCACAGATACGCAGTATTTT	CASSGGRTDTQYF
TRBV23-1	-	-	TRBJ2-5	TGCGCCAGTCGCGACTGGACCGGAGAGACCCAGTACTTC	CASRDWTGETQYF
TRBV11-2	once	-	TRBJ2-1	TGTGCCAGCAGCTTATGGGGAGCTAGCGCGATTCAAGAGCAGTTCTTC	CASSLWGASAIQEQFF
TRBV6-1	-	-	TRBJ2-1	TGTGCCAGCACCGAAGCGGGTGGCTTCTACAATGAGCAGTTCTTC	CASTEAGGFYNEQFF
TRBV7-8	once	TRBD1	TRBJ2-7	TGTGCCACCTCGGCAGGGGGACAGGGGAATAGGGAGCAGTACTTC	CATSAGGQGNREQYF
TRBV28	-	TRBD1	TRBJ2-7	TGTGCCAGCAGTTCAGGGACAGGATTAGCCTACGAGCAGTACTTC	CASSSGTGLAYEQYF
TRBV10-3	few	TRBD2	TRBJ2-3	TGTGCCATCACTGGCGGGAGGGGAGATACGCAGTATTTT	CAITGGRGDTQYF
TRBV5-1	once	TRBD1	TRBJ1-1	TGCGCCAGCAGCCCCGGGACAGGGCCCTCAGCCACTGAAGCTTTCTTT	CASSPGTGPSATEAFF
TRBV5-1	-	TRBD2	TRBJ2-3	TGCGCCAGCAGCTTGGGCGGGATTAGCGGGGGTACGCAGTATTTT	CASSLGGISGGTQYF
TRBV11-3	-	-	TRBJ2-7	TGTGCCAGCAGCTTAGATCACGGGAGTAGCTCCTACGAGCAGTACTTC	CASSLDHGSSSYEQYF
TRBV29-1	-	-	TRBJ2-7	TGCAGCGTCGACAAGGAGCAGTACTTC	CSVDKEQYF
TRBV6-1	once	TRBD1	TRBJ1-5	TGTGCCAGCAGTCTTCGAGACAGGGTCCTGGAGCCCCAGCATTTT	CASSLRDRVLEPQHF
TRBV20-1	-	-	TRBJ2-1	TGCAGTGCTCCCAAGCAAAATGAGCAGTTCTTC	CSAPKQNEQFF
TRBV28	-	-	TRBJ2-1	TGTGCGTCTAGTTTCTACAATGAGCAGTTCTTC	CASSFYNEQFF
TRBV18	-	TRBD2	TRBJ2-7	TGTGCCAGCTCACCACCGGGGACTAGCGGGAGTATACACGAGCAGTACTTC	CASSPPGTSGSIHEQYF
TRBV4-1	-	-	TRBJ2-6	TGCGCCAGCAGCCAAGGCACGGGACAAATCTCTGGGGCCAACGTCCTGACTTTC	CASSQGTGQISGANVLTF
TRBV6-5	once	-	TRBJ1-1	TGTGCCAGCAGTTACTTAAAAAGGACTGAAGCTTTCTTT	CASSYLKRTEAFF
TRBV28	once	-	TRBJ1-4	TGTGCCAGCAGACTCCCTGAAGCGGGGGGCGGCGAAAAACTGTTTTTT	CASRLPEAGGGEKLFF
TRBV14	-	-	TRBJ2-7	TGTGCCAGCAGCCAACAGGGCTACGAGCAGTACTTC	CASSQQGYEQYF
TRBV7-9	-	TRBD1	TRBJ1-3	TGTGCCAGCAGTCCGACAGGGGGAGGAAACACCATATATTTT	CASSPTGGGNTIYF
TRBV7-2	-	TRBD2	TRBJ2-3	TGTGCCAGCAGCTTAGCCGGTCTAGCGGGAGGGGCAGATACGCAGTATTTT	CASSLAGLAGGADTQYF
TRBV5-4	-	TRBD1	TRBJ1-1	TGTGCCAGCAGCTTGGGACAGGGGATATTTATAGACACTGAAGCTTTCTTT	CASSLGQGIFIDTEAFF
TRBV6-6	once	-	TRBJ2-7	TGTGCCAGCAGGCTCCGGGACCGTTCCTACGAGCAGTACTTC	CASRLRDRSYEQYF
TRBV4-3	-	TRBD1	TRBJ2-6	TGCGCCAGCAGCCAGCTGACAGGGACCCGGAGCTCTGGGGCCAACGTCCTGACTTTC	CASSQLTGTRSSGANVLTF
TRBV28	once	-	TRBJ1-5	TGTGCCAGCAGTTCGGGTCCAGACTATAGCAATCAGCCCCAGCATTTT	CASSSGPDYSNQPQHF
TRBV18	-	-	TRBJ2-7	TGTGCCAGCTCACCAGCCGTTACCGAGCAGTACTTC	CASSPAVTEQYF
TRBV19	-	-	TRBJ2-7	TGTGCCAGTAGTATCCTAGAGGGAAGCTCCTACGAGCAGTACTTC	CASSILEGSSYEQYF
TRBV11-2	-	-	TRBJ2-1	TGTGCCAGCAGCCCCCGGGGGTACTACAATGAGCAGTTCTTC	CASSPRGYYNEQFF
TRBV27	-	TRBD2	TRBJ2-5	TGTGCCAGCAGGGAACTAGCGGGAAGACAAGAGACCCAGTACTTC	CASRELAGRQETQYF
TRBV7-9	-	-	TRBJ2-3	TGTGCCAGCAGTCCGAGGAACACAGATACGCAGTATTTT	CASSPRNTDTQYF
TRBV28	-	-	TRBJ2-7	TGTGCCAGCAGTGGTATCCCTTACAAGGGGGCGGGGGAGCAGTACTTC	CASSGIPYKGAGEQYF
TRBV4-1	-	TRBD2	TRBJ2-5	TGCGCCAGCAGCCCCCTGGGACTACCGCAAGAGACCCAGTACTTC	CASSPLGLPQETQYF
TRBV28	-	-	TRBJ2-6	TGTGCCAGCAGTTCCCAAGCTGGGGCCAACGTCCTGACTTTC	CASSSQAGANVLTF
TRBV2	-	-	TRBJ1-3	TGTGCCAGCAGGGGGACTCTTGGAAACACCATATATTTT	CASRGTLGNTIYF
TRBV28	-	-	TRBJ1-3	TGTGCCAGCAGTTTTCAGGGAAGAAACACCATATATTTT	CASSFQGRNTIYF
TRBV6-4	few	TRBD1	TRBJ2-1	TGTGCCAGCAGTGACTCGAACAGGGGGCGAGGCAATGAGCAGTTCTTC	CASSDSNRGRGNEQFF
TRBV2	-	-	TRBJ1-5	TGTGCCAGCAGAGCTTCCGGGTCCCACGGCCAGCCCCAGCATTTT	CASRASGSHGQPQHF
TRBV7-9	-	TRBD2	TRBJ2-5	TGTGCCAGCAGCTTAGGTAGCGGGAGGGGGGGTCAAGAGACCCAGTACTTC	CASSLGSGRGGQETQYF